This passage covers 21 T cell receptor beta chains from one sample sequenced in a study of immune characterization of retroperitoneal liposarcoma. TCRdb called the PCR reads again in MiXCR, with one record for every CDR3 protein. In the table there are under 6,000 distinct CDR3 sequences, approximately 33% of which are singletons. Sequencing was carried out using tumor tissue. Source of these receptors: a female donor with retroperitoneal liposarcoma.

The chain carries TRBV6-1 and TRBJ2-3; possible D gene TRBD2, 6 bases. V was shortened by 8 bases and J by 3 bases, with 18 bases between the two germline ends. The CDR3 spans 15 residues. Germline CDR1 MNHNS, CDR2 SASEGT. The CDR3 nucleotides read TGTGCCAGCGCCGAATGGGGCGGAGGGACAGATACGCAGTATTTT. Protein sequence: CASAEWGGGTDTQYF.

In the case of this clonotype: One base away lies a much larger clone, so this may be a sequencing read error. The CDR3 loop reads CASSSTGSEELFF. DNA of the CDR3: TGTGCCAGCAGTTCGACTGGTTCTGAGGAGCTGTTTTTT. This sequence joins TRBV27 and TRBJ2-2; D is undetermined. The CDR3 extends over 13 amino acids. Trimming took 4 bases from V and 10 from J, leaving 13 bases between them. Per the germline V gene, CDR1 is MNHEY and CDR2 is SMNVEV (reference sequence).

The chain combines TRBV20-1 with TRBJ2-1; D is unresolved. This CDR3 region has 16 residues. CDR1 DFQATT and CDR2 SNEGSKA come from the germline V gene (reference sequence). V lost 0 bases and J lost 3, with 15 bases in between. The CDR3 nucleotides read TGCAGTGCTAGAGATTTGTTATCATCAGTCTACAATGAGCAGTTCTTC. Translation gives CSARDLLSSVYNEQFF.

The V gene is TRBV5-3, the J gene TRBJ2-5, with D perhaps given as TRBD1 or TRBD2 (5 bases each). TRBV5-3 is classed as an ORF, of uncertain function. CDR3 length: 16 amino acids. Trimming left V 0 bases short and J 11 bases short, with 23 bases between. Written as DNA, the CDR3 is TGTGCCAGAAGCTTGGCCCCGGGACCCACTTTCGATGAGCAGTACTTC. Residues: CARSLAPGPTFDEQYF.

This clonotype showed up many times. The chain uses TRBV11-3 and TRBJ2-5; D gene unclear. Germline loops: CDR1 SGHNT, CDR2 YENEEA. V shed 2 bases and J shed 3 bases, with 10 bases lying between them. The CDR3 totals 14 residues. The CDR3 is CASSLRSGEETQYF. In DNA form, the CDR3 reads TGTGCCAGCAGCTTACGATCTGGGGAAGAGACCCAGTACTTC.

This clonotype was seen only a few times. CDR3 region: CASSETATNTEAFF. The CDR3 DNA follows: TGTGCCAGCAGTGAGACGGCAACGAACACTGAAGCTTTCTTT. This chain uses TRBV6-1 with TRBJ1-1, with D unresolved. The CDR3 sequence is 14 residues long. Between the trimmed V and J ends, which lost 3 bases and 1 base, there was a span of 9 bases. Germline CDR1 reads MNHNS; CDR2 reads SASEGT.

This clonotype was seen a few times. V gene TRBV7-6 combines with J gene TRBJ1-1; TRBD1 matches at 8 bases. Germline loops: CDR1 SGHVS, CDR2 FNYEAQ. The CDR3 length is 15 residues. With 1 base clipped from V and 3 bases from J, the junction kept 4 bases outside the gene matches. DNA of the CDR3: TGTGCCAGCAGCTTAGACCAGGGGGCAGACACTGAAGCTTTCTTT. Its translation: CASSLDQGADTEAFF.

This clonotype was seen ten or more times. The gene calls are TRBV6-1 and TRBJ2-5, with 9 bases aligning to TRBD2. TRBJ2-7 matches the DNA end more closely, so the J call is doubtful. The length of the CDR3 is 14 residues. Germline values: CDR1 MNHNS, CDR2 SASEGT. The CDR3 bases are TGTGCCAGCAGTGAGGCGGGAGGGCACTACGAGCAGTACTTC. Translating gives CASSEAGGHYEQYF.

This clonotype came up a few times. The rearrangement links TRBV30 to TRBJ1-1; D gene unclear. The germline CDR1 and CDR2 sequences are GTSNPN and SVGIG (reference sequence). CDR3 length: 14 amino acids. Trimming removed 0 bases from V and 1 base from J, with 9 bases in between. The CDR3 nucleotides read TGTGCCTGGAGTGTATCTGGCCCGAACACTGAAGCTTTCTTT. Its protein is CAWSVSGPNTEAFF. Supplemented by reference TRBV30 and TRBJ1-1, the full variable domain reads SQTIHQWPATLVQPVGSPLSLECTVEGTSNPNLYWYRQAAGRGLQLLFYSVGIGQISSEVPQNLSASRPQDRQFILSSKKLLLSDSGFYLCAWSVSGPNTEAFFGQGTRLTVV.

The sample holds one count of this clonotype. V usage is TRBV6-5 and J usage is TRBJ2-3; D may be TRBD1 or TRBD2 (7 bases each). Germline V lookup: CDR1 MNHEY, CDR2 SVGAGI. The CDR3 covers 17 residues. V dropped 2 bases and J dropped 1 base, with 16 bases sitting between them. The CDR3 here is CASSYAGGGGGTDTQYF. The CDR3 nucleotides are TGTGCCAGCAGTTACGCCGGGGGAGGGGGCGGCACAGATACGCAGTATTTT.

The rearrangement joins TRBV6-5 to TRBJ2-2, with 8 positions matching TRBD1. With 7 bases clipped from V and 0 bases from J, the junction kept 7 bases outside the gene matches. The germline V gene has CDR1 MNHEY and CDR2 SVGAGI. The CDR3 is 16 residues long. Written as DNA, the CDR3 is TGTGCCAGCACCAGACAGGGGCTTTCGAACACCGGGGAGCTGTTTTTT. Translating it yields CASTRQGLSNTGELFF.

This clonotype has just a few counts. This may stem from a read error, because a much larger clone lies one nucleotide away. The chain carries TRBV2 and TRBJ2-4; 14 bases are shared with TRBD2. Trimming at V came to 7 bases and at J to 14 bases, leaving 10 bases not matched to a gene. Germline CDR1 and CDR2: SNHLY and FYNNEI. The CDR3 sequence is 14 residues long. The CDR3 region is CASTFGTSGSRKYF. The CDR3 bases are TGTGCCAGCACCTTTGGGACTAGCGGGAGTCGAAAGTACTTC.

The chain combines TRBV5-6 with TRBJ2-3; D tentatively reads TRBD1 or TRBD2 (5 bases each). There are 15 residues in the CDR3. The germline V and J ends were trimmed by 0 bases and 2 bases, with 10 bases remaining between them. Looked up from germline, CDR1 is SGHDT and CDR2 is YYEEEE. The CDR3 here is CASSLAGDVTDTQYF. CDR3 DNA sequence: TGTGCCAGCAGCTTGGCCGGGGACGTCACAGATACGCAGTATTTT.

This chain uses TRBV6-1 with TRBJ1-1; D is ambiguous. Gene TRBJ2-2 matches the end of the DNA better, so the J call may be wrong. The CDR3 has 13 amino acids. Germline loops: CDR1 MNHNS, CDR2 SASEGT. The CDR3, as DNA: TGTGCCAGCAGTTACCCCGGGACCGGGGAGCTGTTTTTT. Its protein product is CASSYPGTGELFF.

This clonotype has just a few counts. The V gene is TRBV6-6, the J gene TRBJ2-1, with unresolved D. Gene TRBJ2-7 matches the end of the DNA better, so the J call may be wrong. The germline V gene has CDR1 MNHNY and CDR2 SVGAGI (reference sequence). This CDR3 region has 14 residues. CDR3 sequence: CASSYSTGPYEQYF. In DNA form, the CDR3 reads TGTGCCAGCAGTTACTCGACGGGTCCCTACGAGCAGTACTTC.

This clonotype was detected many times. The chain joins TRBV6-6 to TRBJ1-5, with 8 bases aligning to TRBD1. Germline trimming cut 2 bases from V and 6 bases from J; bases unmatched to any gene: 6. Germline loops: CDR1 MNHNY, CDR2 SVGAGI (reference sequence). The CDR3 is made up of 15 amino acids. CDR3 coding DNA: TGTGCCAGCAGTTACGTGGACAGGGCGGGTCAGCCCCAGCATTTT. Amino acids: CASSYVDRAGQPQHF.

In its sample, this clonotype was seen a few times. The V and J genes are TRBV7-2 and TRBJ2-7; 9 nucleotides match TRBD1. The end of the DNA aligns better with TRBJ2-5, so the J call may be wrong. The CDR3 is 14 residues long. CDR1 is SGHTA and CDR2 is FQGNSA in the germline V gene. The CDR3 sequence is CASSPTGGKETQYF. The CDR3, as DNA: TGTGCCAGCAGTCCTACAGGGGGCAAAGAGACCCAGTACTTC.

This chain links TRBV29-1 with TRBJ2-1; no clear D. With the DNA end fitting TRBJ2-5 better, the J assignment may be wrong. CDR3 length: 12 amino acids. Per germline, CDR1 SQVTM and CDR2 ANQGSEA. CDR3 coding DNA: TGCAGCGTTGTCAGAGGCAGTGAGACCCAGTACTTC. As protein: CSVVRGSETQYF.

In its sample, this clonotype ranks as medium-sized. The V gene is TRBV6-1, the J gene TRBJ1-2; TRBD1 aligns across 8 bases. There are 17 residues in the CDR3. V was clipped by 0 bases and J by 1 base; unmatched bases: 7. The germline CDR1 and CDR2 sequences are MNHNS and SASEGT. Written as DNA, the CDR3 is TGTGCCAGCAGTGAAGCGAGCCTGACAGGGGATAACTATGGCTACACCTTC. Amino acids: CASSEASLTGDNYGYTF.

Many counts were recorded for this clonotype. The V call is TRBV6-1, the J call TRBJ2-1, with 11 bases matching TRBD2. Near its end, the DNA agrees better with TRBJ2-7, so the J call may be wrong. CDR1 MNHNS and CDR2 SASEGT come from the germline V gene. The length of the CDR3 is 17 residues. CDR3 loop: CASRTGLADSSYNEQYF. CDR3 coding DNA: TGTGCCAGCAGAACGGGACTAGCGGATAGCTCCTACAATGAGCAGTACTTC.

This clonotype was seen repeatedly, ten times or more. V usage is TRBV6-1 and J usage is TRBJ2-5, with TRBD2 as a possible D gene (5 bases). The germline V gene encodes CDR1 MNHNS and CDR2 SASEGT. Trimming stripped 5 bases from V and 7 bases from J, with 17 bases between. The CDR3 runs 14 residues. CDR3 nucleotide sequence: TGTGCCAGCAGTCAACCGGGGTACCCTGTGACCCAGTACTTC. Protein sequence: CASSQPGYPVTQYF.